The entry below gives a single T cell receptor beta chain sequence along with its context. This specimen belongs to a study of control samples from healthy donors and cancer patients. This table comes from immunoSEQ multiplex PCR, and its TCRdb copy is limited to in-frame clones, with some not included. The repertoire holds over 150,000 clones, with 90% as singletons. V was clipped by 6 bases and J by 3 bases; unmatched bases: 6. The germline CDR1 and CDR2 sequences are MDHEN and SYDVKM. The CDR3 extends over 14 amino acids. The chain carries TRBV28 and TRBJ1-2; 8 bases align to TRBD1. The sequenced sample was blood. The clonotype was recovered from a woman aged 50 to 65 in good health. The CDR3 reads CASSPPDRDYGYTF. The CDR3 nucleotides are TGTGCCAGCAGCCCCCCGGACAGGGACTATGGCTACACCTTC.